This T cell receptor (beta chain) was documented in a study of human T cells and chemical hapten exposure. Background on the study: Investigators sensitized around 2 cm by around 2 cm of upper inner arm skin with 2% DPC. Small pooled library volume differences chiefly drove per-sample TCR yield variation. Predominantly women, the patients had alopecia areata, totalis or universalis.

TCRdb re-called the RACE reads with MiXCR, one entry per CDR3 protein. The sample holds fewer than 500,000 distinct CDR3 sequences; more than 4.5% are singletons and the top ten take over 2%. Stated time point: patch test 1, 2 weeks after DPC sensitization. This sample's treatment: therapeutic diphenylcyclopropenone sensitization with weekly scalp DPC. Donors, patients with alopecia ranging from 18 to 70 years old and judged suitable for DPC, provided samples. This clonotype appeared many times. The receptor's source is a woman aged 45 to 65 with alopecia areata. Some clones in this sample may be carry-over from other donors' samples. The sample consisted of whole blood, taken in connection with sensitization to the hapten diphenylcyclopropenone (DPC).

This CDR3 reads CASSKQPSGNLAKNIQYF. In nucleotides, the CDR3 is TGTGCCAGCAGCAAACAGCCTAGCGGCAACTTAGCCAAAAACATTCAGTACTTC. J is TRBJ2-4 and V is TRBV11-2; 7 nucleotides match TRBD2. Germline CDR1 SGHAT, CDR2 FQNNGV. Losses at the gene ends were 5 bases for V and 0 bases for J; bases not matched to a gene: 13. This CDR3 has 18 residues. Combining the CDR3 with reference TRBV11-2 and TRBJ2-4 gives the whole variable domain EAGVAQSPRYKIIEKRQSVAFWCNPISGHATLYWYQQILGQGPKLLIQFQNNGVVDDSQLPKDRFSAERLKGVDSTLKIQPAKLEDSAVYLCASSKQPSGNLAKNIQYFGAGTRLSVL.